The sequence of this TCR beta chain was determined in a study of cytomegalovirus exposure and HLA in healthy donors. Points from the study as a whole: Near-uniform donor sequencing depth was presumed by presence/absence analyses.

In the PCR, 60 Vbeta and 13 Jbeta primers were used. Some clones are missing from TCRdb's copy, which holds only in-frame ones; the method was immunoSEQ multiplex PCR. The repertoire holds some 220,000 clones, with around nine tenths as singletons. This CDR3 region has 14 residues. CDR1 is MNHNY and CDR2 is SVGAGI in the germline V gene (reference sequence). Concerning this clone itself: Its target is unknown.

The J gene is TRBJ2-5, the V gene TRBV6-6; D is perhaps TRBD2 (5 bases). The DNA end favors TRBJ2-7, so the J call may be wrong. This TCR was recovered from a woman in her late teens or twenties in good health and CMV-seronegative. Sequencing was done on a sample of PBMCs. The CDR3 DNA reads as TGTGCCAGCAGTTTTGCTAGGAGGTCCTACGAGCAGTACTTC. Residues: CASSFARRSYEQYF.